The source of this TCR beta chain is a study of blood T cells in healthy people across ages. Study findings and constraints: Fewer expanded clones and more diversity marked long-lived versus aged donors.

The CDR3 runs 20 residues. Germline V gene sequence: CDR1 SGHDT, CDR2 YYEEEE. The V end lost 4 bases, the J end lost 1 base, and 27 bases lay between the germline ends. A sample-barcoded 5' primer and a J-beta primer mix were used in a second PCR of about 6 to 11 cycles. Researchers report that a template-switch adaptor with 12 random nucleotides tagged each cDNA molecule. TCRdb passed the 5' RACE reads through MiXCR, listing each CDR3 protein once. This sample has roughly 1.5 million distinct CDR3 sequences, with less than 45% found just once. This clonotype was counted only a few times. What it binds is not known.

The sequencing input was blood. This chain joins TRBV5-6 and TRBJ1-5; maybe TRBD1 (6 bases). This clonotype was sampled from a woman between 18 and 29 years old in good health. Here the CDR3 DNA reads TGTGCCAGCAGCATACGCAACAGACAACAGGGCCTGGACAGCAATCAGCCCCAGCATTTT. This encodes CASSIRNRQQGLDSNQPQHF.